This entry describes one T cell receptor (beta chain). The data belong to a study of shared clonotypes between healthy human individuals. Per germline, CDR1 MDHEN and CDR2 SYDVKM. The CDR3 runs 16 residues. J lost 5 bases, V lost 2 bases, and 6 bases had no gene match. Method: immunoSEQ multiplex PCR; TCRdb's copy keeps in-frame clones and lacks some. The sample yields about 100,000 clones, less than 75% seen once. The gene calls are TRBV28 and TRBJ2-2; TRBD2 matches at 9 bases. This TCR was recovered from a woman in her thirties in good health. The sequencing sample was made of memory CD8+ T cells sorted from blood. The subset denotes: CD45RO+ cells pooled with CCR7-negative TemRA cells. The CDR3 nucleotides read TGTGCCAGCAGTTTACTAGCGGGAAGGGGTACCGGGGAGCTGTTTTTT. This gives the protein CASSLLAGRGTGELFF.